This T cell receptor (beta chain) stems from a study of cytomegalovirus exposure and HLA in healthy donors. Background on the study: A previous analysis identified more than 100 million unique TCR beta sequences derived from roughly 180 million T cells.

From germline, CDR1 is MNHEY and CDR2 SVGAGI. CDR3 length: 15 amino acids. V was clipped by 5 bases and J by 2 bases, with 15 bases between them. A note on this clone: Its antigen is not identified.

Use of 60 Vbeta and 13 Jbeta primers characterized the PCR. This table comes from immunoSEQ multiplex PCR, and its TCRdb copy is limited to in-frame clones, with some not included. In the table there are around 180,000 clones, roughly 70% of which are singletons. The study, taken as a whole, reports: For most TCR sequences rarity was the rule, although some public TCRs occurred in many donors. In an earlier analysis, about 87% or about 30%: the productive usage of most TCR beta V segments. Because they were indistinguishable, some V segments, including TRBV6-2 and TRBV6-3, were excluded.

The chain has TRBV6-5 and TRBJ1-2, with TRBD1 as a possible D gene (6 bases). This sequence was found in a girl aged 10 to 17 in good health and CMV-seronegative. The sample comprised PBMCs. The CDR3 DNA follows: TGTGCCAGCAGTACCCTACAGGGTACCAACTATGGCTACACCTTC. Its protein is CASSTLQGTNYGYTF.